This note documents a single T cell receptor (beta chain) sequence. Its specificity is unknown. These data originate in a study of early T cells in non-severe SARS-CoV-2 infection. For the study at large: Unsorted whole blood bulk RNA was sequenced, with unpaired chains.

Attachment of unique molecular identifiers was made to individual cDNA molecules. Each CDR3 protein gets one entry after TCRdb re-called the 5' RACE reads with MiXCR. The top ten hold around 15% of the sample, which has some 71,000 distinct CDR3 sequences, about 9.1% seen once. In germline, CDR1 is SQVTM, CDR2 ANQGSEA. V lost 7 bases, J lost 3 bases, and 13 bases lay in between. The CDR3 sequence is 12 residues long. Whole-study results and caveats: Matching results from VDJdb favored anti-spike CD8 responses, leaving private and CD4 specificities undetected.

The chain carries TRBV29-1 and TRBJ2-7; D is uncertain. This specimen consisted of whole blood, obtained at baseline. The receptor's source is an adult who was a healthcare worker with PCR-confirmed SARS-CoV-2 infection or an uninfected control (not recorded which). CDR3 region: CSAFSDGYEQYF. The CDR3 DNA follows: TGCAGCGCCTTCTCGGACGGCTACGAGCAGTACTTC.